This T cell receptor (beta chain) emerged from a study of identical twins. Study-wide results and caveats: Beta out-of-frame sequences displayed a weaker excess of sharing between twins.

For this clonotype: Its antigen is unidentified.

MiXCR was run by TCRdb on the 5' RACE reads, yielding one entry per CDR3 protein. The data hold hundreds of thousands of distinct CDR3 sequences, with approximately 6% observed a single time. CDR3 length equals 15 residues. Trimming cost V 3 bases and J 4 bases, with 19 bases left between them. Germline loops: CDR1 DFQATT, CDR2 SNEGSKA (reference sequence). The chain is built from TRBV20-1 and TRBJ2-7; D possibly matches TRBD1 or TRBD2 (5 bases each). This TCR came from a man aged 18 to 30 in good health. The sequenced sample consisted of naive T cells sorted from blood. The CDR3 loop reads CSARVPGRDIYEQYF. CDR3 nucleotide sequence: TGCAGTGCTAGGGTCCCGGGACGGGATATTTACGAGCAGTACTTC.